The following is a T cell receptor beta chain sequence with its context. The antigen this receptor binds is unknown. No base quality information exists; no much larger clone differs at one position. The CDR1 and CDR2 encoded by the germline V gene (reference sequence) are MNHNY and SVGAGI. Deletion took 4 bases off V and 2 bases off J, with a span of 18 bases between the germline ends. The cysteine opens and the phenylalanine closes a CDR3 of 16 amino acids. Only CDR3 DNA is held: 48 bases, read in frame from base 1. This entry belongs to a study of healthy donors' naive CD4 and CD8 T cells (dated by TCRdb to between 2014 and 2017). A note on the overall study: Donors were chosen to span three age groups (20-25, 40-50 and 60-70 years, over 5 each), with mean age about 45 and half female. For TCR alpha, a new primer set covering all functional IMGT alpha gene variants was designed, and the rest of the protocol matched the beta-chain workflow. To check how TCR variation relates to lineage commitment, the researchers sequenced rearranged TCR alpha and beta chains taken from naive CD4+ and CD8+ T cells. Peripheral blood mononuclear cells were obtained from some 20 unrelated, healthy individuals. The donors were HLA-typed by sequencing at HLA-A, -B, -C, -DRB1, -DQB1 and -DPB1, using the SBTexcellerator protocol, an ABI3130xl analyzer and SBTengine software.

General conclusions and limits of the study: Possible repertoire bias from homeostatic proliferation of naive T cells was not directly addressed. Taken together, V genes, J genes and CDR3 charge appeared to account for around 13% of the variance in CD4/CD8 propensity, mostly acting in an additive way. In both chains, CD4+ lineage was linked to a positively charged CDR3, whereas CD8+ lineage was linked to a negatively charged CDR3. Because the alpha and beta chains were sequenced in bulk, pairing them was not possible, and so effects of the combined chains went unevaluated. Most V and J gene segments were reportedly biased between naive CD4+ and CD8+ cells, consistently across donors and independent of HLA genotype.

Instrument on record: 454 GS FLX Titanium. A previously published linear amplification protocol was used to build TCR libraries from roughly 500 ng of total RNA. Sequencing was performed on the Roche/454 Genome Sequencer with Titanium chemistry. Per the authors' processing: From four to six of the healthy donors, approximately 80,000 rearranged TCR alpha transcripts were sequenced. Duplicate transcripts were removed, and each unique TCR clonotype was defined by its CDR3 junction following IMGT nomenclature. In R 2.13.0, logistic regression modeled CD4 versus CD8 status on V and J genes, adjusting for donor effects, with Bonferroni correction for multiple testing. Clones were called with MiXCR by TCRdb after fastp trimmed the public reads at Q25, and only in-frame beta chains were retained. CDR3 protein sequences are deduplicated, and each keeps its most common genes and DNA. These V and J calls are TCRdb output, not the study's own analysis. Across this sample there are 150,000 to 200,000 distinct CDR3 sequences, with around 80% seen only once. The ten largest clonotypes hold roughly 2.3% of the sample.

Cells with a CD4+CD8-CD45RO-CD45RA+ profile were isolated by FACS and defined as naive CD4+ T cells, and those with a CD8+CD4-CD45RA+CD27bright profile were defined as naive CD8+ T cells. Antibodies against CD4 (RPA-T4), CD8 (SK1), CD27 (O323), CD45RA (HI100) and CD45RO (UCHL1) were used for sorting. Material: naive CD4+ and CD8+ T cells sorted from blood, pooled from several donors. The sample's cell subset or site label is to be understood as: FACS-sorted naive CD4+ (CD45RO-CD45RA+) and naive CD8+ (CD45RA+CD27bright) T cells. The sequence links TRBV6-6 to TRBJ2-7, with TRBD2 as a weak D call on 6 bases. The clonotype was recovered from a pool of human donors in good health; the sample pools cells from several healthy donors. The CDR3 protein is CASSSRGGTATYEQYF. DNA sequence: TGTGCCAGCAGTTCCCGCGGCGGGACGGCGACCTACGAGCAGTACTTC.